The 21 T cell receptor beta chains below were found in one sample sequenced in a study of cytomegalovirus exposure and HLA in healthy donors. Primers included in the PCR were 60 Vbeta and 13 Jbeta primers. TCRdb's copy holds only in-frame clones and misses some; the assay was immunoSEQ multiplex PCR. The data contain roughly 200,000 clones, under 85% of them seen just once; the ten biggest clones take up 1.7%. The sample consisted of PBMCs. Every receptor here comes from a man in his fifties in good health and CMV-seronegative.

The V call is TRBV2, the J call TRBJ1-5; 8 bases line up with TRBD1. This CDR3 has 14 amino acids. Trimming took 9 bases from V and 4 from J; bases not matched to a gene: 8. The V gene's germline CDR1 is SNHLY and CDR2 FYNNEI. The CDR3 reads CASLRDRTNQPQHF. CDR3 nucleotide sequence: TGTGCCAGTTTAAGGGACAGGACGAATCAGCCCCAGCATTTT.

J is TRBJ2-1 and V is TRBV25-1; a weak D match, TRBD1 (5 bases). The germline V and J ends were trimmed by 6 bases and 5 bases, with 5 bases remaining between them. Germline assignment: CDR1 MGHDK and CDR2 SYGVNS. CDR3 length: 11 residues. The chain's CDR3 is CASSRDNEQFF. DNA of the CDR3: TGTGCCAGCAGCAGGGACAATGAGCAGTTCTTC.

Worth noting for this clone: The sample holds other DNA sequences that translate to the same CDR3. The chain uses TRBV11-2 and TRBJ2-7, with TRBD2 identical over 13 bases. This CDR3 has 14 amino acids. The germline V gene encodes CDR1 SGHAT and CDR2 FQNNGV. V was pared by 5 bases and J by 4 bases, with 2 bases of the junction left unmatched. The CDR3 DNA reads TGTGCCAGCAGCCTGGGACTAGCGGGATACGAGCAGTACTTC. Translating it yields CASSLGLAGYEQYF.

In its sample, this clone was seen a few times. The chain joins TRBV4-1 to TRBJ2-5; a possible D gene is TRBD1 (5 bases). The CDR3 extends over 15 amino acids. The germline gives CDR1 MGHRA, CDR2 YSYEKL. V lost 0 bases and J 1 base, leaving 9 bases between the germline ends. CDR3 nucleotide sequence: TGCGCCAGCAGCCAAGACATCAGGGCCCAAGAGACCCAGTACTTC. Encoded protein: CASSQDIRAQETQYF.

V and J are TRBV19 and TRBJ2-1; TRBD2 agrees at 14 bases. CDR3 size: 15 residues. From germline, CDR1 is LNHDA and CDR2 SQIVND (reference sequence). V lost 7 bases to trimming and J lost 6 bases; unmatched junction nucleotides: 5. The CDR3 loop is CASNPGTSGSNEQFF. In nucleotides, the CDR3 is TGTGCCAGTAACCCCGGGACTAGCGGGAGCAATGAGCAGTTCTTC.

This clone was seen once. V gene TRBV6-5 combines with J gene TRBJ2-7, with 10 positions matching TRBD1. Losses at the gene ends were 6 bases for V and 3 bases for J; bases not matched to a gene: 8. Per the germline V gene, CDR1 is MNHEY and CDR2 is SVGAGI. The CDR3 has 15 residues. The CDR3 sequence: CASRNAGTGDYEQYF. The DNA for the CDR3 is TGTGCCAGCAGAAATGCCGGGACAGGGGACTACGAGCAGTACTTC.

The CDR3: CASSFRRTGKGNTEAFF. For the CDR3, the DNA is TGTGCCAGCAGTTTCCGCAGGACAGGGAAGGGGAACACTGAAGCTTTCTTT. The V and J genes are TRBV27 and TRBJ1-1, with 8 bases matching TRBD1. Germline loops: CDR1 MNHEY, CDR2 SMNVEV (reference sequence). The CDR3 covers 17 residues. After removal of 3 bases from V and 1 base from J, the junction contained 10 bases not matched to a gene.

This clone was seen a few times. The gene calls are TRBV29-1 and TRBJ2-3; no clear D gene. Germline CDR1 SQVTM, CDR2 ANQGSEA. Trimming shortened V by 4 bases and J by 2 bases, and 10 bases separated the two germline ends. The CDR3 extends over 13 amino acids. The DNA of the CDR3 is TGCAGCGTTGCCCCGCCGGTCACAGATACGCAGTATTTT. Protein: CSVAPPVTDTQYF.

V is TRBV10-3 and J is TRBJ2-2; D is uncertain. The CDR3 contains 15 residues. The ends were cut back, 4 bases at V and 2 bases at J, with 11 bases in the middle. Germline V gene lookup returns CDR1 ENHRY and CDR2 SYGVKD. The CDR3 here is CAISAPGYNTGELFF. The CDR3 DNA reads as TGTGCCATCAGTGCCCCGGGTTATAACACCGGGGAGCTGTTTTTT.

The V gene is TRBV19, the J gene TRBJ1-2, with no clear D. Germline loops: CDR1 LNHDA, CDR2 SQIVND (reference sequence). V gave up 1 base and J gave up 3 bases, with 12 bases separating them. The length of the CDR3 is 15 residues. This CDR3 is CASSIVQPADYGYTF. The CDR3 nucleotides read TGTGCCAGTAGTATAGTACAGCCCGCTGACTATGGCTACACCTTC.

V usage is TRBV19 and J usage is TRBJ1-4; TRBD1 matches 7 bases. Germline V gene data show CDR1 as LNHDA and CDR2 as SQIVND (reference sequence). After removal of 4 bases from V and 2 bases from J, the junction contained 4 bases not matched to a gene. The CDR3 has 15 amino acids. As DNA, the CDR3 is TGTGCCAGTAGTACCTGGGGACAGACTAATGAAAAACTGTTTTTT. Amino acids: CASSTWGQTNEKLFF.

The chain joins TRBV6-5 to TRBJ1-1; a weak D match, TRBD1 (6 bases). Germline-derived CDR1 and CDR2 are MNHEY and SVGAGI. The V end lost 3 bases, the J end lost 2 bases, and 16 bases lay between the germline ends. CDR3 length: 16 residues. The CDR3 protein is CASSYGIRGPNTEAFF. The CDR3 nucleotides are TGTGCCAGCAGTTATGGGATCAGGGGACCTAACACTGAAGCTTTCTTT.

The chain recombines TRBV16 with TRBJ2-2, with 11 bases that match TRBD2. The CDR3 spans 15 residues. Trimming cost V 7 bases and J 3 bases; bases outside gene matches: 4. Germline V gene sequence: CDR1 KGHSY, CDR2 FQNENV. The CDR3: CASKRGLADTGELFF. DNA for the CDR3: TGTGCCAGCAAACGGGGACTAGCGGACACCGGGGAGCTGTTTTTT.

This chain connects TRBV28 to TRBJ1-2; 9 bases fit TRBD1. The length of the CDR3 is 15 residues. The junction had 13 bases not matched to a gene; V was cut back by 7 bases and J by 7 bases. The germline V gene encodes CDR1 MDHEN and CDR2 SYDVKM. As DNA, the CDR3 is TGTGCCAGCACTCGGGCGGACAGGGGCTACGGTGGCTACACCTTC. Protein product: CASTRADRGYGGYTF.

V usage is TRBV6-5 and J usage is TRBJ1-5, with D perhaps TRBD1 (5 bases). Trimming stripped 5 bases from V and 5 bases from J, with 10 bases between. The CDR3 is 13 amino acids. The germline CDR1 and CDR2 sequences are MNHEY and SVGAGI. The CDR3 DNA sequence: TGTGCCAGCAGTCGGGGGGTGGATCAGCCCCAGCATTTT. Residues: CASSRGVDQPQHF.

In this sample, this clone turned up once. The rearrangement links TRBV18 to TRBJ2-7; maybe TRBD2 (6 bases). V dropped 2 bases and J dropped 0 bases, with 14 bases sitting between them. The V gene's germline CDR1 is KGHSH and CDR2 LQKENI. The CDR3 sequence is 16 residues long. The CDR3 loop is CASSPAGRWDSYEQYF. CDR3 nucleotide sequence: TGTGCCAGCTCACCAGCGGGGAGGTGGGACTCCTACGAGCAGTACTTC.

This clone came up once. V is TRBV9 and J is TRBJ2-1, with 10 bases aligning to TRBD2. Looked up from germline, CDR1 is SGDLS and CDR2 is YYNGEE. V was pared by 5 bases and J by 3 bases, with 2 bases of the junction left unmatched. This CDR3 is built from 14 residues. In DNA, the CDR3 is TGTGCCAGCAGTACTAGCGGGGACTACAATGAGCAGTTCTTC. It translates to CASSTSGDYNEQFF.

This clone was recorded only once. CDR3 sequence: CASRAVGRGETQYF. The CDR3 bases are TGTGCCAGCAGGGCCGTGGGTAGGGGAGAGACCCAGTACTTC. The rearrangement joins TRBV6-6 to TRBJ2-5, with D tentatively TRBD1 (5 bases). The V gene lost 6 bases and the J gene lost 4 bases, with 15 bases spanning the gap. Per the germline V gene, CDR1 is MNHNY and CDR2 is SVGAGI (reference sequence). This CDR3 has 14 residues.

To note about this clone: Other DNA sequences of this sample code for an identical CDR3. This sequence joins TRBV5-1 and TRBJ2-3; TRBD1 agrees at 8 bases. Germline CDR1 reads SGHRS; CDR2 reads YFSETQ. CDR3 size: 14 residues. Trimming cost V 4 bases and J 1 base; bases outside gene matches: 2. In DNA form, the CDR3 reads TGCGCCAGCAGCCCGGGACAGGGCACAGATACGCAGTATTTT. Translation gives CASSPGQGTDTQYF.

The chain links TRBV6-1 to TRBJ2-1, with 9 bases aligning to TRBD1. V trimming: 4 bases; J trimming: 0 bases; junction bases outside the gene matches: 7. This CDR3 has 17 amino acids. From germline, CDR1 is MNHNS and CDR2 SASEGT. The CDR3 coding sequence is TGTGCCAGCAGTGCCCAGGACAGGGGATACTCCTACAATGAGCAGTTCTTC. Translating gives CASSAQDRGYSYNEQFF.

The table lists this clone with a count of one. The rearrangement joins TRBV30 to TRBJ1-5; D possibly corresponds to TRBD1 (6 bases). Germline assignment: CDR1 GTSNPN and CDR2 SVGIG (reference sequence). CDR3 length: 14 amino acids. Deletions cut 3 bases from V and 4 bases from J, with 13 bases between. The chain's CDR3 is CAWSSGTNNQPQHF. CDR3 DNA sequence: TGTGCCTGGAGCTCCGGGACAAATAATCAGCCCCAGCATTTT.